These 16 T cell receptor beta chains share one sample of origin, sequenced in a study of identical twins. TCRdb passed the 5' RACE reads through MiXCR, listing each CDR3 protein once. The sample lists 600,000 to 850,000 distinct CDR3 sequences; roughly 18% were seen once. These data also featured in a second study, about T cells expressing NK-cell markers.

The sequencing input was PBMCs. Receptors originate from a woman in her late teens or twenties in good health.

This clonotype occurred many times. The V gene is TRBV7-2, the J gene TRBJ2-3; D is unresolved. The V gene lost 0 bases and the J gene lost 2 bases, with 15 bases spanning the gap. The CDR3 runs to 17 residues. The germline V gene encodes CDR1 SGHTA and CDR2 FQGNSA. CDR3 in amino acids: CASSLAISRAATDTQYF. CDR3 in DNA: TGTGCCAGCAGCTTAGCGATTTCCCGGGCCGCCACAGATACGCAGTATTTT.

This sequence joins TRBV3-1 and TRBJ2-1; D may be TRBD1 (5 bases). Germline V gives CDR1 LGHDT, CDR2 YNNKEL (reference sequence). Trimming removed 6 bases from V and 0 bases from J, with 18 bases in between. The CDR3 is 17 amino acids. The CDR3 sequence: CASRRSAQRGSYNEQFF. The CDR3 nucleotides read TGTGCCAGCAGACGATCAGCCCAAAGGGGCTCCTACAATGAGCAGTTCTTC.

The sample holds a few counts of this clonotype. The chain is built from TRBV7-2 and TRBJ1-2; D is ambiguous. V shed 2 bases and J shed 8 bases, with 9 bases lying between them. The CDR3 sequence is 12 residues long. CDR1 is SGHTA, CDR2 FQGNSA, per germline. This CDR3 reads CASSLMTGGYTF. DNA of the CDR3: TGTGCCAGCAGCTTAATGACGGGGGGCTACACCTTC.

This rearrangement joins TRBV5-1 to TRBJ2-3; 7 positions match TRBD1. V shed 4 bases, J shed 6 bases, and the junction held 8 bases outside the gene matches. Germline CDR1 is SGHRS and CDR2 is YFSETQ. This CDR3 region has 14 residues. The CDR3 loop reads CASSPGQYGDTQYF. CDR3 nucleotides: TGCGCCAGCAGCCCGGGACAGTACGGGGATACGCAGTATTTT.

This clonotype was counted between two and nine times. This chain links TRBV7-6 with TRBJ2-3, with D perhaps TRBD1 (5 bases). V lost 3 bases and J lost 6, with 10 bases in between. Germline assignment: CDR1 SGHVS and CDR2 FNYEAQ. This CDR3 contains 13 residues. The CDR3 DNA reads TGTGCCAGCAGCTTTGGGGCCGGGGATACGCAGTATTTT. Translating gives CASSFGAGDTQYF. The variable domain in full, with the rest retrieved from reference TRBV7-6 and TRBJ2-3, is GAGVSQSPRYKVTKRGQDVALRCDPISGHVSLYWYRQALGQGPEFLTYFNYEAQQDKSGLPNDRFSAERPEGSISTLTIQRTEQRDSAMYRCASSFGAGDTQYFGPGTRLTVL.

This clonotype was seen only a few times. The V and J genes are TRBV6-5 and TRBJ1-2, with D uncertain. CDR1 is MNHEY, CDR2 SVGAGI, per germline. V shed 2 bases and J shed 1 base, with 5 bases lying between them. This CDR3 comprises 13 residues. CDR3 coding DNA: TGTGCCAGCAGTTACAGATTTAACTATGGCTACACCTTC. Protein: CASSYRFNYGYTF.

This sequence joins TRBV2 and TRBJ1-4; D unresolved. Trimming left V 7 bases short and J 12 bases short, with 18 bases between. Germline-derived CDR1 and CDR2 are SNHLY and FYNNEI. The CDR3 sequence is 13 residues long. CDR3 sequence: CASTAGPRGELFF. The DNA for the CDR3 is TGTGCCAGCACCGCCGGGCCCCGCGGGGAACTGTTTTTT.

The CDR3 sequence is CASSRGQLAGELFF. CDR3 coding DNA: TGTGCCAGCAGCCGGGGACAACTCGCCGGGGAGCTGTTTTTT. The gene calls are TRBV7-9 and TRBJ2-2; possible D gene TRBD1, 6 bases. Trimming took off 5 bases at V and 6 bases at J, with 13 bases between the two ends. The germline V gene encodes CDR1 SEHNR and CDR2 FQNEAQ (reference sequence). This CDR3 comprises 14 residues.

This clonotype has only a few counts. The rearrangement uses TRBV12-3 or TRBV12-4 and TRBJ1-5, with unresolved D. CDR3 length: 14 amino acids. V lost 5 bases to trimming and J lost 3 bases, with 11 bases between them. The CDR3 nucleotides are TGTGCCAGCAGTACAAGCAGCTTCAATCAGCCCCAGCATTTT. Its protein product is CASSTSSFNQPQHF.

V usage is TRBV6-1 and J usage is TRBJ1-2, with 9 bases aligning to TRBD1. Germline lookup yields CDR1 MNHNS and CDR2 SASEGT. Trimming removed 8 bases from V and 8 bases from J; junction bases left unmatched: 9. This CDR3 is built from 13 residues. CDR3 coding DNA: TGTGCCAGCGAGGACAGGGGAGGAGGAGGCTACACCTTC. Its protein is CASEDRGGGGYTF.

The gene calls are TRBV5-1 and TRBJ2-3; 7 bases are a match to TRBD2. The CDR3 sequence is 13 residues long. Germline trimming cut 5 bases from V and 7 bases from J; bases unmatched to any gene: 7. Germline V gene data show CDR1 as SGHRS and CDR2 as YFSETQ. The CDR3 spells CASSRGEINTQYF. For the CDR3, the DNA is TGCGCCAGCAGTCGGGGGGAAATCAATACGCAGTATTTT.

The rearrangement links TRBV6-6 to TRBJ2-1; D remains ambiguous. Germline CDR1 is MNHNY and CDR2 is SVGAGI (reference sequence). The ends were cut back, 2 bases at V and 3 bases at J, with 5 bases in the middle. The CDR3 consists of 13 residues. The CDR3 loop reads CASSYLDYNEQFF. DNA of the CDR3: TGTGCCAGCAGTTACCTCGACTACAATGAGCAGTTCTTC.

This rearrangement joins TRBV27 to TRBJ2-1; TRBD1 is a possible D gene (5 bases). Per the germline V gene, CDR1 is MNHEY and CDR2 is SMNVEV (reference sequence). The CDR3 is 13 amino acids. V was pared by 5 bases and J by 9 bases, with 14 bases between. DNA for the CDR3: TGTGCCAGCAGTAAACAGGAATTTAGTGAGCAGTTCTTC. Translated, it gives CASSKQEFSEQFF.

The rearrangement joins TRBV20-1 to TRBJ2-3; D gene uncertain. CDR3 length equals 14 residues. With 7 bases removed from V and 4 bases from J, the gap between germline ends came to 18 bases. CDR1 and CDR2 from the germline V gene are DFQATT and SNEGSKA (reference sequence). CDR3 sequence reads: CSGRLPHLADTQYF. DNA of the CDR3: TGCAGTGGCCGGCTCCCCCATCTCGCAGATACGCAGTATTTT.

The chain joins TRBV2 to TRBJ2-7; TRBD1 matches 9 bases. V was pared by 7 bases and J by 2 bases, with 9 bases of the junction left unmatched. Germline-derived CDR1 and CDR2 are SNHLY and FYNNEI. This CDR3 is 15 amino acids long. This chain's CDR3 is CASTMETGGTYEQYF. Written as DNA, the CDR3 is TGTGCCAGCACCATGGAGACAGGGGGAACCTACGAGCAGTACTTC. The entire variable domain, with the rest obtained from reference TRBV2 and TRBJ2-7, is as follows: EPEVTQTPSHQVTQMGQEVILRCVPISNHLYFYWYRQILGQKVEFLVSFYNNEISEKSEIFDDQFSVERPDGSNFTLKIRSTKLEDSAMYFCASTMETGGTYEQYFGPGTRLTVT.

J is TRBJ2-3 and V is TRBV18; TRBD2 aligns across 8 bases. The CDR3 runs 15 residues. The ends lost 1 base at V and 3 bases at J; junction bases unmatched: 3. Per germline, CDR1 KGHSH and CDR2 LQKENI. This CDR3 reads CASSPLAGLTDTQYF. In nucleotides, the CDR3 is TGTGCCAGCTCACCACTAGCGGGGTTGACAGATACGCAGTATTTT.